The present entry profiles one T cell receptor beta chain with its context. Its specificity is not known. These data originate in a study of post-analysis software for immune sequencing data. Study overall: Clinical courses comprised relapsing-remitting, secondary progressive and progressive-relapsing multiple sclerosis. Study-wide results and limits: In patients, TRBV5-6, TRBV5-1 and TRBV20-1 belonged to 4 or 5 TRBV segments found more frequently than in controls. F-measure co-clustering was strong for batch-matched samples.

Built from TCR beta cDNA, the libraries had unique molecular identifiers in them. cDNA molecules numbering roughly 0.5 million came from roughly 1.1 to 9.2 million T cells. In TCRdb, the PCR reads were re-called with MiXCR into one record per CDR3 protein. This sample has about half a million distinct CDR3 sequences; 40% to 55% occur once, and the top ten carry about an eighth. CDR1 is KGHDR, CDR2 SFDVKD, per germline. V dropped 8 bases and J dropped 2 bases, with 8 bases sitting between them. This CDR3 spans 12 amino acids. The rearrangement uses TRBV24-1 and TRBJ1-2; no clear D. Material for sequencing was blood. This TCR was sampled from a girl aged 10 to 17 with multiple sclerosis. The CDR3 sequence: CATKDRNYGYTF. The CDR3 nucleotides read TGTGCCACCAAGGACCGAAACTATGGCTACACCTTC.